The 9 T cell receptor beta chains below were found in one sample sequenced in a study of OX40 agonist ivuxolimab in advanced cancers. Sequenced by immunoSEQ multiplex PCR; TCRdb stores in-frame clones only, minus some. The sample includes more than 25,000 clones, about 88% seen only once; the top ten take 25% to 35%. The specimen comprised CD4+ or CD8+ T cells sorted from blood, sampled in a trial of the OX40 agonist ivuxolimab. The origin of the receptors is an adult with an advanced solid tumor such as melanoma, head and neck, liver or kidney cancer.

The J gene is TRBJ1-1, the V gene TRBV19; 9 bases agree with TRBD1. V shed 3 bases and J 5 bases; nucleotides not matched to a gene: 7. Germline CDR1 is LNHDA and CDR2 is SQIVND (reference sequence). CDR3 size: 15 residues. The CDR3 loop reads CASSIKGQGRTEAFF. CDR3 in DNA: TGTGCCAGTAGTATCAAGGGACAGGGAAGGACTGAAGCTTTCTTT.

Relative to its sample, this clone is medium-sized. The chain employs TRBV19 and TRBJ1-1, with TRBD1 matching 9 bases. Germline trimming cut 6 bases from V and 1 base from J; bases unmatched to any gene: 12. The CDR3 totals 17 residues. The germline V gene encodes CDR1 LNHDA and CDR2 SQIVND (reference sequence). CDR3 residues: CASRPGRTGAWNTEAFF. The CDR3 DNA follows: TGTGCCAGTAGGCCAGGTAGGACAGGGGCATGGAACACTGAAGCTTTCTTT.

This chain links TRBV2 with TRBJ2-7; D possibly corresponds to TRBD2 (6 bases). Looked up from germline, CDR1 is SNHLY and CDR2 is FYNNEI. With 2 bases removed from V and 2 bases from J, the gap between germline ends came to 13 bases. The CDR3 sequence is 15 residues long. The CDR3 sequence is CASSEKTGAPYEQYF. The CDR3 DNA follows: TGTGCCAGCAGTGAAAAAACGGGAGCCCCCTACGAGCAGTACTTC.

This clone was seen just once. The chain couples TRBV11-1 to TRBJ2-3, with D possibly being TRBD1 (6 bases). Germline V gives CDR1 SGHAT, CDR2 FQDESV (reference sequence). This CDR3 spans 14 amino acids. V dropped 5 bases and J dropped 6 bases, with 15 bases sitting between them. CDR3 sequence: CASSPRGPGDTQYF. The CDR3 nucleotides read TGTGCCAGCAGCCCCAGGGGCCCGGGGGATACGCAGTATTTT.

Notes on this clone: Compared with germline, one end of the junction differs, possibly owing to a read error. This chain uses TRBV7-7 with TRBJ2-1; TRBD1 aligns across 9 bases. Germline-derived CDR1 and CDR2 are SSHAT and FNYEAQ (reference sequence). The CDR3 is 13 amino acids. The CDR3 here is CASSSGQGNEQFF. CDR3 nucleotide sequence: TGTGCTAGCAGCTCGGGACAGGGCAATGAGCAGTTCTTC.

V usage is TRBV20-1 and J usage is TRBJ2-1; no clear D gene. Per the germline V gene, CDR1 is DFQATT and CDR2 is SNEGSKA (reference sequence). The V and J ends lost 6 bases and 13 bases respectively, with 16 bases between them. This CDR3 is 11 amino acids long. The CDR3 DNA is TGCAGTGCCCCAGACCACCAGCAACAGTTCTTC. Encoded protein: CSAPDHQQQFF.

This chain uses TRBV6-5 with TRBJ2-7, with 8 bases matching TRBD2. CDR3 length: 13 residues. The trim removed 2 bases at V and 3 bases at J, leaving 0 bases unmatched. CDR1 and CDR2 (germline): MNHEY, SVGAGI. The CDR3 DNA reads TGTGCCAGCAGTTACGCGGGGGGCTACGAGCAGTACTTC. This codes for CASSYAGGYEQYF.

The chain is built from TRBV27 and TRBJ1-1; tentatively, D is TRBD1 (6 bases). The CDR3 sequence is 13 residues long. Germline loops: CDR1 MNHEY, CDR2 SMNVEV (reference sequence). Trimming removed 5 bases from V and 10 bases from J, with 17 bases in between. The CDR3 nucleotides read TGTGCCAGCAGTCCCCGGGACACCCAGGCAGCTTTCTTT. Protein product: CASSPRDTQAAFF.

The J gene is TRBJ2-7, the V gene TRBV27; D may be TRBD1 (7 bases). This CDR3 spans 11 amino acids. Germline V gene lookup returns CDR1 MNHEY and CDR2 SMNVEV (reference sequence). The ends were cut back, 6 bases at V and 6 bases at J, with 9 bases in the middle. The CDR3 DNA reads TGTGCCAGCAGCCAGGGGGGCGAGCAGTACTTC. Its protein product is CASSQGGEQYF.